One sample yielded the 5 T cell receptor beta chains listed below, sequenced in a study of T cell responses to AZD1222 COVID-19 vaccine. The repertoire was sequenced with immunoSEQ multiplex PCR; TCRdb's copy has only in-frame clones and lacks some. The sample holds about 160,000 clones, around nine tenths seen once. The specimen was peripheral blood, collected on day 0 of AZD1222 vaccination. The receptors were gathered from an adult in good health.

The V call is TRBV7-2, the J call TRBJ1-2; 9 bases agree with TRBD1. The trim removed 5 bases at V and 4 bases at J, leaving 5 bases unmatched. Germline CDR1 is SGHTA and CDR2 is FQGNSA. The CDR3 is 14 amino acids. DNA of the CDR3: TGTGCCAGCAGCACCGGGACAGGGTTCTATGGCTACACCTTC. It yields the protein CASSTGTGFYGYTF. Drawing the rest from reference TRBV7-2 and TRBJ1-2, the complete variable domain is GAGVSQSPSNKVTEKGKDVELRCDPISGHTALYWYRQSLGQGLEFLIYFQGNSAPDKSGLPSDRFSAERTGGSVSTLTIQRTQQEDSAVYLCASSTGTGFYGYTFGSGTRLTVV.

This clone came up once. The J gene is TRBJ2-7, the V gene TRBV5-6, with D tentatively TRBD1 (5 bases). V was cut by 0 bases and J by 2 bases, with 12 bases left in between. CDR3 length: 15 residues. CDR1 SGHDT and CDR2 YYEEEE come from the germline V gene. The CDR3 loop is CASSLGPGQPYEQYF. CDR3 DNA: TGTGCCAGCAGCTTGGGGCCAGGGCAACCCTACGAGCAGTACTTC.

The chain employs TRBV11-3 and TRBJ2-1, with D hard to call. Germline-derived CDR1 and CDR2 are SGHNT and YENEEA. V was cut by 2 bases and J by 7 bases, with 12 bases left in between. This CDR3 has 14 residues. Here the CDR3 DNA reads TGTGCCAGCAGCTTATCAGGACCCAGTAATGAGCAGTTCTTC. Its protein is CASSLSGPSNEQFF.

This clone was seen once. V gene TRBV24-1 combines with J gene TRBJ2-6, with TRBD1 matching 8 bases. The CDR3 sequence is 16 residues long. V lost 3 bases to trimming and J lost 4 bases; unmatched junction nucleotides: 4. Germline V CDR1 and CDR2: KGHDR, SFDVKD. This chain's CDR3 is CATSDPTGAGANVLTF. CDR3 DNA: TGTGCCACCAGTGATCCGACAGGGGCCGGGGCCAACGTCCTGACTTTC.

The chain joins TRBV18 to TRBJ2-7; D ambiguous. The CDR3 covers 13 residues. V lost 3 bases to trimming and J lost 4 bases, with 10 bases between them. Germline V gene lookup returns CDR1 KGHSH and CDR2 LQKENI. The CDR3 here is CASSPPETYEQYF. The CDR3 DNA reads TGTGCCAGCTCACCTCCAGAGACATACGAGCAGTACTTC. The whole variable domain, remainder taken from reference TRBV18 and TRBJ2-7, is NAGVMQNPRHLVRRRGQEARLRCSPMKGHSHVYWYRQLPEEGLKFMVYLQKENIIDESGMPKERFSAEFPKEGPSILRIQQVVRGDSAAYFCASSPPETYEQYFGPGTRLTVT.